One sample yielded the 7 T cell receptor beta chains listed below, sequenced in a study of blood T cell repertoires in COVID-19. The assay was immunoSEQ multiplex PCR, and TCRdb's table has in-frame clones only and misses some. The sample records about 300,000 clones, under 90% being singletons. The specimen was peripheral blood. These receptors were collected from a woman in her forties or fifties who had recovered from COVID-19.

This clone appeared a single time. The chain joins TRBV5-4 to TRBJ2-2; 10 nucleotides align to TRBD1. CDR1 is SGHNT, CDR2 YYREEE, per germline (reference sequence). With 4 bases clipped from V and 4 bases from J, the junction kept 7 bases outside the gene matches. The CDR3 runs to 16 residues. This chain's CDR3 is CASSPGTGVVTGELFF. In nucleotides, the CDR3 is TGTGCCAGCAGCCCCGGGACAGGGGTGGTCACCGGGGAGCTGTTTTTT.

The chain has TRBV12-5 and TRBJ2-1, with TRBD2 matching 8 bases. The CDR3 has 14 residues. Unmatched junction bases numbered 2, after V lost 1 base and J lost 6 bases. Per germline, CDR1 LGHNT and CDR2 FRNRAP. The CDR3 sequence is CASGLAGGINEQFF. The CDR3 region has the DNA TGTGCTAGTGGTTTGGCGGGGGGGATCAATGAGCAGTTCTTC.

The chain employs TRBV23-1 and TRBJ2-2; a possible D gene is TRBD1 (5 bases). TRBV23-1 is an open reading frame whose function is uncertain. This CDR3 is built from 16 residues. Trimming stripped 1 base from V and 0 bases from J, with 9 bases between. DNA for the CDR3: TGCGCCAGCAGTCAATTCGGACACACGAACACCGGGGAGCTGTTTTTT. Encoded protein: CASSQFGHTNTGELFF.

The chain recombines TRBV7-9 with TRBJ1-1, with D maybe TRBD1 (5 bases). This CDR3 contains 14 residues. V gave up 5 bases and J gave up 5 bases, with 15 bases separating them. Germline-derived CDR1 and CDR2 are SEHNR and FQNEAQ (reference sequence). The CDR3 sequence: CASSPSQGGTEAFF. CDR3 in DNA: TGTGCCAGCAGCCCGAGTCAGGGAGGGACTGAAGCTTTCTTT.

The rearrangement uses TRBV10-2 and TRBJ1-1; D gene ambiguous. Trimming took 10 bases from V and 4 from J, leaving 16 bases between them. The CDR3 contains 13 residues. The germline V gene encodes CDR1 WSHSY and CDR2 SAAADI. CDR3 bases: TGCGCCACCACCGTATCGGGTCCCACTGAAGCTTTCTTT. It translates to CATTVSGPTEAFF.

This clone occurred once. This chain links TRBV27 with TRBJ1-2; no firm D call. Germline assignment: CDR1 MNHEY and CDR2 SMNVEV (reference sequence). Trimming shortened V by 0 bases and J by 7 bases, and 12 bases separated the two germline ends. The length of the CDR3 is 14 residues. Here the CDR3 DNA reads TGTGCCAGCAGTTTATCACGGCAGGAGGCTGGCTACACCTTC. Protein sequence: CASSLSRQEAGYTF.

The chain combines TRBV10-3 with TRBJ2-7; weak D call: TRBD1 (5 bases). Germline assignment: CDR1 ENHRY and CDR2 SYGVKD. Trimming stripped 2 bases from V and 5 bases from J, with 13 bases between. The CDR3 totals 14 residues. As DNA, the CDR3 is TGTGCCATCAGTGAGCACAGGTTTAGGAACGAGCAGTACTTC. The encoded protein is CAISEHRFRNEQYF.